The clone carrying this T cell receptor (beta chain) has a handful of counts. Germline assignment: CDR1 SGHTA and CDR2 FQGNSA. The CDR3 is 11 residues long. The V and J ends lost 3 bases and 7 bases respectively, with 6 bases between them. The entry originates in a study of blood T cell repertoires in COVID-19. Overall study context: Samples representing acute and convalescent COVID-19 were sourced from the United States, Italy and Spain. PBMCs, B-cell-depleted T cells, or T cells provided the cDNA or gDNA that made up the material.

TCRdb keeps only in-frame clones here, not all; method: immunoSEQ multiplex PCR. The table shows 230,000 or so clones, with roughly 87% occurring only once. Sequences were obtained from peripheral blood. The clonotype comes from a man aged 35 to 55 with active or convalescent COVID-19. The chain carries TRBV7-2 and TRBJ1-2; D not certain. CDR3 in amino acids: CASSFYGGYTF. The CDR3 DNA follows: TGTGCCAGCAGCTTCTACGGTGGCTACACCTTC.